The 28 T cell receptor beta chains below come from one sample, sequenced in a study of OX40 agonist ivuxolimab in advanced cancers. Some clones are missing from TCRdb's copy, which holds only in-frame ones; the method was immunoSEQ multiplex PCR. This sample carries tens of thousands of clones, approximately 90% of them seen once, and the ten largest clones take 0.47%. The sample in question was CD4+ or CD8+ T cells sorted from blood, obtained in a trial of the OX40 agonist ivuxolimab. These receptors were obtained from an adult with an advanced solid tumor such as melanoma, head and neck, liver or kidney cancer.

The V gene is TRBV6-1, the J gene TRBJ2-5; D may be TRBD1 (6 bases). Deletions cut 3 bases from V and 1 base from J, with 15 bases between. The CDR3 extends over 16 amino acids. Germline loops: CDR1 MNHNS, CDR2 SASEGT. CDR3 region: CASSDEMGDTQETQYF. CDR3 coding DNA: TGTGCCAGCAGTGACGAAATGGGGGACACCCAAGAGACCCAGTACTTC.

The chain carries TRBV7-3 and TRBJ2-5; 9 positions agree with TRBD1. Germline CDR1 SGHTA, CDR2 FQGTGA. After removal of 1 base from V and 5 bases from J, the junction contained 5 bases not matched to a gene. The CDR3 is made up of 15 amino acids. The CDR3 protein is CASSLITGGAETQYF. CDR3 DNA sequence: TGTGCCAGCAGCTTAATTACAGGGGGCGCGGAGACCCAGTACTTC.

The J gene is TRBJ1-1, the V gene TRBV15; D uncertain. Trimming pared 0 bases from V and 10 bases from J, leaving 9 bases between. The CDR3 totals 12 residues. Germline V gene lookup returns CDR1 LNHNV and CDR2 YYDKDF (reference sequence). This CDR3 reads CATSRELRGAFF. Here the CDR3 DNA reads TGTGCCACCAGCAGAGAATTGCGGGGAGCTTTCTTT.

The CDR3 coding sequence is TGTGCCAGCAGTTACGGGACAGGGATTAACAATGAGCAGTTCTTC. Its protein product is CASSYGTGINNEQFF. The V and J genes are TRBV6-5 and TRBJ2-1, with TRBD1 matching over 9 bases. CDR3 size: 15 residues. Germline loops: CDR1 MNHEY, CDR2 SVGAGI. V shed 2 bases, J shed 5 bases, and the junction held 4 bases outside the gene matches.

The J gene is TRBJ1-1, the V gene TRBV25-1; 7 bases match TRBD1. The CDR3 runs 12 residues. CDR1 is MGHDK, CDR2 SYGVNS, per germline. After removal of 6 bases from V and 3 bases from J, the junction contained 1 base not matched to a gene. This chain's CDR3 is CASRGQHTEAFF. The CDR3 bases are TGTGCCAGCAGGGGACAGCACACTGAAGCTTTCTTT.

V and J are TRBV5-6 and TRBJ1-1; no reliable D call. The CDR3 consists of 13 residues. From germline, CDR1 is SGHDT and CDR2 YYEEEE. Trimming stripped 1 base from V and 1 base from J, with 5 bases between. CDR3 residues: CASSLPGNTEAFF. CDR3 DNA: TGTGCCAGCAGCTTGCCAGGGAACACTGAAGCTTTCTTT.

This chain uses TRBV5-1 with TRBJ2-3, with unresolved D. The CDR3 sequence is 16 residues long. Germline values: CDR1 SGHRS, CDR2 YFSETQ. Trimming cost V 6 bases and J 1 base, with 18 bases left between them. CDR3: CASTLRPQLGTDTQYF. As DNA, the CDR3 is TGCGCCAGCACCCTCCGACCTCAGCTAGGCACAGATACGCAGTATTTT.

This chain connects TRBV7-2 to TRBJ2-7; D tentatively fits TRBD1 or TRBD2 (5 bases each). The ends were cut back, 4 bases at V and 2 bases at J, with 15 bases in the middle. Germline CDR1 is SGHTA and CDR2 is FQGNSA. CDR3 length: 15 residues. CDR3 nucleotides: TGTGCCAGCAGCTCAGGGAGCCATTCAACCTACGAGCAGTACTTC. It specifies CASSSGSHSTYEQYF.

This clone occurred once. The chain links TRBV5-5 to TRBJ2-3; D possibly matches TRBD1 or TRBD2 (6 bases each). Trimming removed 0 bases at V and 10 bases at J, with 12 bases between. Germline loops: CDR1 SGHKS, CDR2 YYEKEE (reference sequence). The CDR3 runs to 13 residues. This CDR3 is CASSLAWGAPQYF. DNA for the CDR3: TGTGCCAGCAGCTTGGCCTGGGGGGCTCCGCAGTATTTT. Variable domain in full (rest from reference TRBV5-5 and TRBJ2-3): DAGVTQSPTHLIKTRGQQVTLRCSPISGHKSVSWYQQVLGQGPQFIFQYYEKEERGRGNFPDRFSARQFPNYSSELNVNALLLGDSALYLCASSLAWGAPQYFGPGTRLTVL.

The J gene is TRBJ2-1, the V gene TRBV7-2, with 7 bases aligning to TRBD1. CDR1 is SGHTA, CDR2 FQGNSA, per germline. The CDR3 totals 13 residues. V shed 5 bases and J 15 bases; nucleotides not matched to a gene: 13. CDR3 nucleotides: TGTGCCAGCAGCCTGAGGGAGACAGGGCGTCGGTTCTTC. It is translated as CASSLRETGRRFF.

A remark on this clone: One junction end disagrees with the germline gene, perhaps due to a read error. Other DNA sequences in this specimen translate into the identical CDR3. The rearrangement uses TRBV11-3 and TRBJ2-7; D remains ambiguous. Looked up from germline, CDR1 is SGHNT and CDR2 is YENEEA. The CDR3 contains 12 residues. CDR3 nucleotides: TGCGCCAGCAGCTTAAACCGTTACGAGCAGTACTTC. This codes for CASSLNRYEQYF. The variable domain in full, completed from reference TRBV11-3 and TRBJ2-7, reads EAGVVQSPRYKIIEKKQPVAFWCNPISGHNTLYWYLQNLGQGPELLIRYENEEAVDDSQLPKDRFSAERLKGVDSTLKIQPAELGDSAVYLCASSLNRYEQYFGPGTRLTVT.

This chain links TRBV19 with TRBJ1-6, with 7 bases that match TRBD1. The germline V gene encodes CDR1 LNHDA and CDR2 SQIVND (reference sequence). The length of the CDR3 is 15 residues. V lost 2 bases to trimming and J lost 7 bases; unmatched junction nucleotides: 5. The CDR3 region has the DNA TGTGCCAGTAGTATACCCAAAGGGGGCAATTCACCCCTCCACTTT. Amino acids: CASSIPKGGNSPLHF.

The rearrangement uses TRBV11-3 and TRBJ2-2; no reliable D call. The V end was cut by 5 bases, the J end by 7 bases, with 11 bases between. Germline V CDR1 and CDR2: SGHNT, YENEEA. The CDR3 has 13 amino acids. The CDR3 sequence: CASSPDGNGELFF. CDR3 sequence (DNA): TGTGCCAGCAGCCCGGACGGAAACGGGGAGCTGTTTTTT.

CDR3 DNA: TGTGCCAGCAGCTTGAGCAGGCAGGGGGAGACCCAGTACTTC. This codes for CASSLSRQGETQYF. This chain uses TRBV11-1 with TRBJ2-5; weak D call: TRBD1 (6 bases). There are 14 residues in the CDR3. Trimming stripped 3 bases from V and 5 bases from J, with 13 bases between. Germline V gene lookup returns CDR1 SGHAT and CDR2 FQDESV (reference sequence).

This chain joins TRBV19 and TRBJ2-5, with D perhaps given as TRBD1 or TRBD2 (5 bases each). The ends were cut back, 6 bases at V and 2 bases at J, with 16 bases in the middle. CDR3 length: 15 residues. Germline loops: CDR1 LNHDA, CDR2 SQIVND (reference sequence). The CDR3 is CASSLGTVIQETQYF. For the CDR3, the DNA is TGTGCCAGTAGCTTGGGGACGGTTATTCAAGAGACCCAGTACTTC. Looking up the rest from reference TRBV19 and TRBJ2-5 gives the full variable domain: DGGITQSPKYLFRKEGQNVTLSCEQNLNHDAMYWYRQDPGQGLRLIYYSQIVNDFQKGDIAEGYSVSREKKESFPLTVTSAQKNPTAFYLCASSLGTVIQETQYFGPGTRLLVL.

The chain combines TRBV5-1 with TRBJ2-2, with D hard to call. Trimming pared 3 bases from V and 6 bases from J, leaving 9 bases between. Germline CDR1 reads SGHRS; CDR2 reads YFSETQ. The CDR3 runs 13 residues. The CDR3 coding sequence is TGCGCCAGCAGCTACCCAGAGGCCGGGGAGCTGTTTTTT. Its translation is CASSYPEAGELFF.

In this sample, this clone turned up once. The gene calls are TRBV7-2 and TRBJ1-1, with unresolved D. CDR1 is SGHTA, CDR2 FQGNSA, per germline. Between the trimmed V and J ends, which lost 1 base and 1 base, there was a span of 7 bases. The CDR3 covers 14 residues. CDR3 DNA sequence: TGTGCCAGCAGCTTAGTGGCGGCGAACACTGAAGCTTTCTTT. Its protein product is CASSLVAANTEAFF.

This clone has just a few counts. The J gene is TRBJ2-2, the V gene TRBV7-9, with 7 positions matching TRBD2. CDR1 and CDR2 from the germline V gene are SEHNR and FQNEAQ (reference sequence). The ends lost 5 bases at V and 4 bases at J; junction bases unmatched: 13. The CDR3 length is 17 residues. The CDR3 DNA is TGTGCCAGCAGCATCTGGGAGCGGGGATACCGCACCGGGGAGCTGTTTTTT. Amino acid sequence: CASSIWERGYRTGELFF.

V usage is TRBV19 and J usage is TRBJ1-1; D unresolved. The germline V gene has CDR1 LNHDA and CDR2 SQIVND (reference sequence). The CDR3 consists of 18 residues. V lost 6 bases and J lost 0, with 23 bases in between. CDR3 nucleotides: TGTGCCAGTAGGACCTACACCTCGAACGGGTTAATGAACACTGAAGCTTTCTTT. Encoded protein: CASRTYTSNGLMNTEAFF.

The chain couples TRBV5-4 to TRBJ2-7; the D gene is possibly TRBD1 (5 bases). The CDR3 contains 12 residues. Trimming removed 4 bases from V and 6 bases from J, with 11 bases in between. In germline, CDR1 is SGHNT, CDR2 YYREEE (reference sequence). CDR3 coding DNA: TGTGCCAGCAGCACCGACAGTGGCGAGCAGTACTTC. This encodes CASSTDSGEQYF.

V gene TRBV19 combines with J gene TRBJ1-5, with D tentatively TRBD1 (5 bases). With 3 bases removed from V and 0 bases from J, the gap between germline ends came to 12 bases. From germline, CDR1 is LNHDA and CDR2 SQIVND (reference sequence). The CDR3 length is 16 residues. CDR3 residues: CASSITGWNSNQPQHF. The CDR3 nucleotides read TGTGCCAGTAGTATCACAGGTTGGAATAGCAATCAGCCCCAGCATTTT.

This clone was detected only a few times. The chain uses TRBV6-6 and TRBJ1-5; D unresolved. The CDR3 runs to 15 residues. The V gene's germline CDR1 is MNHNY and CDR2 SVGAGI (reference sequence). The ends were cut back, 5 bases at V and 3 bases at J, with 14 bases in the middle. The CDR3 sequence is CASSGRETDNQPQHF. The CDR3 nucleotides are TGTGCCAGCAGTGGGAGGGAAACCGACAATCAGCCCCAGCATTTT.

This sequence joins TRBV21-1 and TRBJ1-1; no DNA check was done on the table's D call, TRBD1. TRBV21-1 is designated a pseudogene. The CDR3 spans 17 residues. CDR3: CASSLYPLLQANTEAFF. DNA for the CDR3: TGTGCCAGCAGCTTATACCCGCTCCTACAGGCGAACACTGAAGCTTTCTTT.

The chain joins TRBV29-1 to TRBJ2-5; 14 bases match TRBD2. The CDR3 sequence is 16 residues long. Germline lookup yields CDR1 SQVTM and CDR2 ANQGSEA. V lost 3 bases and J lost 4; bases outside the gene matches: 7. CDR3 sequence: CSVDRLAGGLSETQYF. The CDR3 DNA follows: TGCAGCGTTGATCGACTAGCGGGGGGGTTGTCAGAGACCCAGTACTTC.

This clone was picked up one time. The CDR3 coding sequence is TGTGCCATCAGTGAGTCGGGCAGGGGCTCTGGAAACACCATATATTTT. This encodes CAISESGRGSGNTIYF. The V call is TRBV10-3, the J call TRBJ1-3, with D tentatively TRBD1 (6 bases). The CDR3 runs to 16 residues. Germline V lookup: CDR1 ENHRY, CDR2 SYGVKD. V was cut by 0 bases and J by 0 bases, with 9 bases left in between.

The chain employs TRBV7-2 and TRBJ2-6; no reliable D call. Trimming removed 7 bases at V and 0 bases at J, with 16 bases between. Germline values: CDR1 SGHTA, CDR2 FQGNSA. The CDR3 extends over 17 amino acids. The CDR3 is CASTSPRRLSGANVLTF. The CDR3 DNA follows: TGTGCCAGCACCTCGCCGCGACGGCTCTCTGGGGCCAACGTCCTGACTTTC.

This sequence joins TRBV4-2 and TRBJ1-2; D is unresolved. CDR1 and CDR2 from the germline V gene are LGHNA and YNFKEQ. The CDR3 length is 15 residues. V dropped 0 bases and J dropped 1 base, with 9 bases sitting between them. CDR3: CASSQDSGFNYGYTF. CDR3 nucleotides: TGTGCCAGCAGCCAAGATAGTGGGTTTAACTATGGCTACACCTTC.

A word on this clone: This same CDR3 is encoded by further DNA sequences in the sample. V and J are TRBV2 and TRBJ2-7; 7 bases align to TRBD1. CDR1 and CDR2 from the germline V gene are SNHLY and FYNNEI. This CDR3 spans 14 amino acids. V dropped 6 bases and J dropped 0; count of bases not matched to a gene: 5. The CDR3 here is CASRAGTDSYEQYF. In DNA form, the CDR3 reads TGTGCCAGCAGGGCCGGGACAGACTCCTACGAGCAGTACTTC. Complete variable domain (other parts from reference TRBV2 and TRBJ2-7): EPEVTQTPSHQVTQMGQEVILRCVPISNHLYFYWYRQILGQKVEFLVSFYNNEISEKSEIFDDQFSVERPDGSNFTLKIRSTKLEDSAMYFCASRAGTDSYEQYFGPGTRLTVT.